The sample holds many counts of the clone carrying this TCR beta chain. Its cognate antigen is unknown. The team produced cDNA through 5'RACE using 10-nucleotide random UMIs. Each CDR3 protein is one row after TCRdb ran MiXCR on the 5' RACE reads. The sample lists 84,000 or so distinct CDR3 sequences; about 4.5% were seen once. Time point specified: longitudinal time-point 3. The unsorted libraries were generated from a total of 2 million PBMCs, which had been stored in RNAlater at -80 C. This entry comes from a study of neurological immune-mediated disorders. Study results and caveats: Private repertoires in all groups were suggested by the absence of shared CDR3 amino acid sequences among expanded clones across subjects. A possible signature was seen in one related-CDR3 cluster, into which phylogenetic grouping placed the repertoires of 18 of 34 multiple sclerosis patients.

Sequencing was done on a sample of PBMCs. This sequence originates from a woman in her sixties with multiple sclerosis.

The CDR3 region is CASSIGRGLAVEQYF. The CDR3 DNA sequence: TGTGCCAGCAGCATCGGACGTGGACTAGCGGTCGAGCAGTACTTC. The chain links TRBV3-1 to TRBJ2-7, with 10 bases fitting TRBD2. Germline lookup yields CDR1 LGHDT and CDR2 YNNKEL (reference sequence). CDR3 length: 15 amino acids. V trimming: 5 bases; J trimming: 6 bases; junction bases outside the gene matches: 10.